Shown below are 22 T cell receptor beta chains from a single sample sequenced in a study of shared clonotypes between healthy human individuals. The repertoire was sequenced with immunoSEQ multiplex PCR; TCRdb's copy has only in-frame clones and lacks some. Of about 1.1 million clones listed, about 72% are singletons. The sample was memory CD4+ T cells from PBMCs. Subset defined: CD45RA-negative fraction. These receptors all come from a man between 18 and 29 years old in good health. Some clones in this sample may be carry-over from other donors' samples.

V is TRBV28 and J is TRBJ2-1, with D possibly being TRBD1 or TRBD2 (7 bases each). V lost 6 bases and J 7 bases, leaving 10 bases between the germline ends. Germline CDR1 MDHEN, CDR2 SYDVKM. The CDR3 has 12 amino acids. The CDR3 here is CASSQGGNEQFF. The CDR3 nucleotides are TGTGCCAGCAGCCAGGGGGGGAATGAGCAGTTCTTC.

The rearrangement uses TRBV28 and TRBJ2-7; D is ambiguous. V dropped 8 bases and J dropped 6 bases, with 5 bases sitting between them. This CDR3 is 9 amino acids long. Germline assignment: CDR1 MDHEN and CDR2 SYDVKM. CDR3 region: CASGPEQYF. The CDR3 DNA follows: TGTGCCAGCGGGCCCGAGCAGTACTTC. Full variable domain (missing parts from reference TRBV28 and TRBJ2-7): DVKVTQSSRYLVKRTGEKVFLECVQDMDHENMFWYRQDPGLGLRLIYFSYDVKMKEKGDIPEGYSVSREKKERFSLILESASTNQTSMYLCASGPEQYFGPGTRLTVT.

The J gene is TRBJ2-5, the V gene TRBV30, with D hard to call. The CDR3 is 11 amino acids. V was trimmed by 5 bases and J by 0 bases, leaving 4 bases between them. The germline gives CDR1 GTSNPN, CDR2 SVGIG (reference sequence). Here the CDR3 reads CAWAYQETQYF. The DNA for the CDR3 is TGTGCCTGGGCGTACCAAGAGACCCAGTACTTC.

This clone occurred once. The DNA for the CDR3 is TGTGCCAGCTCACCAATCGGGGCAAGTCAGCCCCAGCATTTT. Amino acids: CASSPIGASQPQHF. The chain has TRBV18 and TRBJ1-5; possible D gene TRBD1, 5 bases. CDR3 length: 14 residues. Trimming took off 2 bases at V and 6 bases at J, with 11 bases between the two ends. Germline V lookup: CDR1 KGHSH, CDR2 LQKENI.

CDR3 loop: CASSITRDSYNEQFF. The CDR3 nucleotides are TGTGCCAGCAGCATAACCCGGGACAGCTACAATGAGCAGTTCTTC. The chain recombines TRBV7-7 with TRBJ2-1; 7 bases fit TRBD1. CDR3 size: 15 residues. Germline CDR1 SSHAT, CDR2 FNYEAQ (reference sequence). V was clipped by 5 bases and J by 3 bases; unmatched bases: 7.

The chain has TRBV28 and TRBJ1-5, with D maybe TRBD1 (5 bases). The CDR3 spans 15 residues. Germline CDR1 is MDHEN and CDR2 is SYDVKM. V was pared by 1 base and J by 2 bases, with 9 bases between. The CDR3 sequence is CASSLFRARNQPQHF. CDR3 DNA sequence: TGTGCCAGCAGTTTATTCAGGGCGCGCAATCAGCCCCAGCATTTT. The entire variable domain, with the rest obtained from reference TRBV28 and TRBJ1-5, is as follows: DVKVTQSSRYLVKRTGEKVFLECVQDMDHENMFWYRQDPGLGLRLIYFSYDVKMKEKGDIPEGYSVSREKKERFSLILESASTNQTSMYLCASSLFRARNQPQHFGDGTRLSIL.

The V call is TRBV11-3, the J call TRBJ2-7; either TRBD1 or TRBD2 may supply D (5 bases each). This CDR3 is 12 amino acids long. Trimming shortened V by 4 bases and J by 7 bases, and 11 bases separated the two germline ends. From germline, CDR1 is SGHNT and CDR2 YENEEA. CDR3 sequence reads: CASSCQRTEQYF. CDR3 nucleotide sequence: TGTGCCAGCAGCTGCCAGCGGACAGAGCAGTACTTC.

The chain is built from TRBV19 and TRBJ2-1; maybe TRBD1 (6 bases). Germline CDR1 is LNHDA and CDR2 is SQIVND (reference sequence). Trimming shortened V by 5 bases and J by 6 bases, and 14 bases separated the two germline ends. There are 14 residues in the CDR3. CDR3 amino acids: CASSSQPDSNEQFF. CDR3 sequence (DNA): TGTGCCAGTAGTTCCCAGCCGGACAGCAATGAGCAGTTCTTC.

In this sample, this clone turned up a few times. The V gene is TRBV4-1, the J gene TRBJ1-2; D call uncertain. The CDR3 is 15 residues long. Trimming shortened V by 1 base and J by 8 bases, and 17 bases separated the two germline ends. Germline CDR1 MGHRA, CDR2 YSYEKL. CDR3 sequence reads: CASSQAESTTAGYTF. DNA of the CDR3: TGCGCCAGCAGCCAAGCGGAGTCAACCACCGCCGGCTACACCTTC.

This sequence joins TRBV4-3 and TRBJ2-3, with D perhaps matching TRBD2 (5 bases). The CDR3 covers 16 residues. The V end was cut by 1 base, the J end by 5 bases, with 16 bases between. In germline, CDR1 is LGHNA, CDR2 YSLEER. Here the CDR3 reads CASSQGFATRGDTQYF. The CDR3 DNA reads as TGCGCCAGCAGCCAAGGATTCGCCACCCGGGGAGATACGCAGTATTTT.

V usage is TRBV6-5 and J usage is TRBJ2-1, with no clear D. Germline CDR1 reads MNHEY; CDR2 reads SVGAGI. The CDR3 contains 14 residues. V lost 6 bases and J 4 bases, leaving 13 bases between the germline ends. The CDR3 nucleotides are TGTGCCAGCAGCCCTGCCGTGGGATACAATGAGCAGTTCTTC. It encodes CASSPAVGYNEQFF.

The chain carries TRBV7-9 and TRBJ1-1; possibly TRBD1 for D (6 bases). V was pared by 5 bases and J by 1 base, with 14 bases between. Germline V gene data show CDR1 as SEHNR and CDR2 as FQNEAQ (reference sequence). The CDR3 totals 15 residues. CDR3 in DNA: TGTGCCAGCAGCCCCCTTGGGGGGCGGAACACTGAAGCTTTCTTT. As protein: CASSPLGGRNTEAFF.

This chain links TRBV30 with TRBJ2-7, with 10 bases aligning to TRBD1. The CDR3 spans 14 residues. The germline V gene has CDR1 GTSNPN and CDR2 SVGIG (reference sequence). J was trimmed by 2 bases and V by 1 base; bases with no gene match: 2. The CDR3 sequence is CAWSEDRGAYEQYF. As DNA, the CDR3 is TGTGCCTGGAGTGAGGACAGGGGGGCCTACGAGCAGTACTTC.

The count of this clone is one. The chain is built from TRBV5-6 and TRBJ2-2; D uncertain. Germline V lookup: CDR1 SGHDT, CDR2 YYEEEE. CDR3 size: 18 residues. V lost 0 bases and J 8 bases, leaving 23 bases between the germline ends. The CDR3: CASSLALDPVGKAGELFF. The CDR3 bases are TGTGCCAGCAGCTTGGCCCTGGACCCAGTAGGGAAGGCGGGGGAGCTGTTTTTT.

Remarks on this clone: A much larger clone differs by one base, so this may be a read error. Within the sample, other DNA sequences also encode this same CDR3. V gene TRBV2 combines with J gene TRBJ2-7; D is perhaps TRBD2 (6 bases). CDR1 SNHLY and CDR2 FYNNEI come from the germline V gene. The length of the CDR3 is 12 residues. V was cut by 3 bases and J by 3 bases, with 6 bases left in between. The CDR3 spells CASSEEGYEQYF. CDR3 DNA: TGTGCCAGCAGTGAGGAGGGCTACGAGCAGTACTTC.

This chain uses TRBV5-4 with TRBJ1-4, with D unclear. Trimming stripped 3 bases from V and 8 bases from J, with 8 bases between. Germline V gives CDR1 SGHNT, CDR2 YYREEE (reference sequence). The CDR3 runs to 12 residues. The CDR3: CASSSAEEKLFF. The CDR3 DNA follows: TGTGCCAGCAGCTCGGCAGAGGAAAAACTGTTTTTT.

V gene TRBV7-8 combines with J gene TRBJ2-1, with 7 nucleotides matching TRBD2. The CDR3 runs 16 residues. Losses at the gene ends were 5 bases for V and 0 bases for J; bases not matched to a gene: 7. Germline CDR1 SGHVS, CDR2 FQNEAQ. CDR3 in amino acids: CASSHWEGNSYNEQFF. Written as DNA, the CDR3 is TGTGCCAGCAGCCATTGGGAGGGGAACTCCTACAATGAGCAGTTCTTC.

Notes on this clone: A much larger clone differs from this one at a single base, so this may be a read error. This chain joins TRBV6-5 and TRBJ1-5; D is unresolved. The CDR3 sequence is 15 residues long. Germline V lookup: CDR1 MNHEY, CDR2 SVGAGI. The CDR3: CASRPGRNPNRPQHF. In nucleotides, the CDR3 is TGTGCCAGCAGACCCGGACGGAACCCCAATCGGCCCCAGCATTTT.

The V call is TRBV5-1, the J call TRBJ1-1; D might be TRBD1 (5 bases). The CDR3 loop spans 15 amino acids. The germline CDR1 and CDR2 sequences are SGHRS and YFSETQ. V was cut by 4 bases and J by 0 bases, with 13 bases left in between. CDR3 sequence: CASSPQGRLNTEAFF. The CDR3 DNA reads TGCGCCAGCAGCCCTCAGGGACGGTTGAACACTGAAGCTTTCTTT.

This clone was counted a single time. As DNA, the CDR3 is TGTGCCAGCCAGGACAGACCAAACACTGAAGCTTTCTTT. Translated: CASQDRPNTEAFF. This chain uses TRBV28 with TRBJ1-1; D possibly corresponds to TRBD1 (6 bases). V gave up 8 bases and J gave up 2 bases, with 12 bases separating them. The CDR3 consists of 13 residues. Germline assignment: CDR1 MDHEN and CDR2 SYDVKM.

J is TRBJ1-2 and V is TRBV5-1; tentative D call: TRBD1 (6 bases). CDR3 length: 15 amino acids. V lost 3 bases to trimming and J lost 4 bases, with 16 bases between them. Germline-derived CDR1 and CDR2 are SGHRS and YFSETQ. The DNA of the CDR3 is TGCGCCAGCAGCTCCGCAGGGGCGGCTAGCTATGGCTACACCTTC. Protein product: CASSSAGAASYGYTF.

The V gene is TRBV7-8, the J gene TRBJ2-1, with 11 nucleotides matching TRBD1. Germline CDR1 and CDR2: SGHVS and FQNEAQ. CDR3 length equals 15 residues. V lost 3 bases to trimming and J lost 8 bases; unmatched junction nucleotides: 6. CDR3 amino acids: CASSFGQGAIDEQFF. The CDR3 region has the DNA TGTGCCAGCAGCTTTGGACAGGGGGCGATCGATGAGCAGTTCTTC. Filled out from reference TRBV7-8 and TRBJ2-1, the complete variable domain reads GAGVSQSPRYKVAKRGQDVALRCDPISGHVSLFWYQQALGQGPEFLTYFQNEAQLDKSGLPSDRFFAERPEGSVSTLKIQRTQQEDSAVYLCASSFGQGAIDEQFFGPGTRLTVL.